A selection of T cell receptor beta chains follows, all from one sample in a study of blood T cells in healthy people across ages. TCRdb ran MiXCR on the 5' RACE reads and lists one entry per CDR3 protein. The sample lists a few hundred thousand distinct CDR3 sequences; 25% to 30% were seen once. Material: blood. The receptors stem from a woman aged 70-85 years in good health. Each CDR3 is given with its conserved first and last residue. Fields, in order: V gene, clone size, D gene, CDR3 length, J gene, CDR3 protein, CDR3 DNA. The D gene is left open where the match is weak. Clone size is given for some rows only: seen once, a few or many times, or a class if the clone is expanded.

TRBV20-1,NA,NA,16,TRBJ2-1,CSVPPANRGSYNEQFF,TGCAGTGTCCCGCCAGCTAATAGGGGGTCCTACAATGAGCAGTTCTTC
TRBV6-6,few,TRBD1,15,TRBJ2-7,CASSEGDRGLYEQYF,TGTGCCAGCAGCGAAGGGGACAGGGGACTCTACGAGCAGTACTTC
TRBV29-1,NA,NA,13,TRBJ1-6,CSAKQGLNSPLHF,TGCAGCGCAAAACAGGGTCTAAATTCACCCCTCCACTTT
TRBV6-6,few,NA,14,TRBJ1-4,CASSKGWANEKLFF,TGTGCCAGCAGTAAGGGGTGGGCTAATGAAAAACTGTTTTTT
TRBV24-1,NA,TRBD1,17,TRBJ2-6,CATSQTGGISGANVLTF,TGTGCCACCAGCCAGACAGGGGGCATCTCTGGGGCCAACGTCCTGACTTTC
TRBV7-3,few,TRBD2,14,TRBJ2-3,CASRGGSGDVGQYF,TGTGCCAGCAGGGGCGGTAGCGGGGATGTGGGGCAGTATTTT
TRBV7-2,few,NA,14,TRBJ2-1,CASSLGPQYNEQFF,TGTGCCAGCAGCTTAGGCCCCCAGTACAATGAGCAGTTCTTC
TRBV6-2/TRBV6-3,NA,NA,15,TRBJ2-1,CASSYGDLGGNEQFF,TGTGCCAGCAGTTACGGTGACCTAGGGGGCAATGAGCAGTTCTTC
TRBV15,few,NA,15,TRBJ2-3,CATSRPPPGTDTQYF,TGTGCCACCAGCAGACCTCCCCCGGGCACAGATACGCAGTATTTT
TRBV29-1,NA,NA,13,TRBJ1-2,CSVDLLANYGYTF,TGCAGCGTTGATCTGTTAGCTAACTATGGCTACACCTTC
TRBV7-2,few,NA,14,TRBJ1-2,CASSLLASNYGYTF,TGTGCCAGCAGCTTACTGGCCTCAAACTATGGCTACACCTTC
TRBV7-9,NA,NA,13,TRBJ1-1,CASSLEGVTEAFF,TGTGCCAGCAGCTTAGAGGGGGTCACTGAAGCTTTCTTT
TRBV19,NA,TRBD1,15,TRBJ2-5,CASTRSRGHGETQYF,TGTGCCAGTACTCGGAGCAGGGGGCATGGGGAGACCCAGTACTTC
TRBV7-2,few,TRBD2,15,TRBJ2-1,CASSLAPPPSGEQFF,TGTGCCAGCAGCTTAGCGCCCCCCCCTAGCGGGGAGCAGTTCTTC
TRBV5-4,NA,NA,11,TRBJ2-1,CASSFVHGQFF,TGTGCCAGCAGCTTTGTCCATGGGCAGTTCTTC
TRBV11-2,NA,NA,15,TRBJ1-3,CASSLWTESGNTIYF,TGTGCCAGCAGCTTATGGACAGAATCTGGAAACACCATATATTTT
TRBV9,few,NA,16,TRBJ1-1,CASSVAGGLESLRAFF,TGTGCCAGCAGCGTAGCTGGGGGGCTGGAATCTCTTCGAGCTTTCTTT
TRBV12-3/TRBV12-4,many,NA,14,TRBJ2-5,CASSLRGSQETQYF,TGTGCCAGCAGTTTACGGGGCTCACAAGAGACCCAGTACTTC
TRBV14,NA,TRBD1,22,TRBJ1-2,CASSPLTTPRTGAAGANYGYTF,TGTGCCAGCAGCCCGCTTACTACTCCTCGGACAGGGGCCGCGGGAGCTAACTATGGCTACACCTTC
TRBV29-1,NA,NA,15,TRBJ2-3,CSVQRRAGSTDTQYF,TGCAGCGTTCAACGGAGGGCAGGTAGCACAGATACGCAGTATTTT
TRBV7-8,few,TRBD1,16,TRBJ1-6,CASSPRGGQGNSPLHF,TGTGCCAGCAGCCCTCGGGGGGGACAGGGGAATTCACCCCTCCACTTT
TRBV7-9,few,TRBD1,17,TRBJ1-2,CASSPAKGQGFNYGYTF,TGTGCCAGCAGCCCAGCCAAGGGACAGGGCTTTAACTATGGCTACACCTTC
TRBV7-3,NA,NA,16,TRBJ1-4,CASSEDGTATNEKLFF,TGTGCCAGCAGCGAGGATGGTACTGCAACTAATGAAAAACTGTTTTTT
TRBV12-3/TRBV12-4,NA,NA,13,TRBJ2-5,CASSYSYKETQYF,TGTGCCAGCAGCTATAGCTATAAAGAGACCCAGTACTTC
TRBV5-1,few,TRBD1,13,TRBJ2-5,CASSDGTVETQYF,TGCGCCAGCAGCGACGGGACAGTGGAGACCCAGTACTTC
TRBV14,many,NA,16,TRBJ1-4,CASSAIRGDANEKLFF,TGTGCCAGCAGCGCGATCCGGGGGGACGCTAATGAAAAACTGTTTTTT
TRBV24-1,NA,NA,15,TRBJ2-4,CATSDGSRDKNIQYF,TGTGCCACCAGTGATGGCAGCCGGGACAAAAACATTCAGTACTTC
TRBV21-1,NA,NA,14,TRBJ1-1,CASRKTGSNTEAFF,TGTGCCAGCAGGAAGACAGGGTCTAACACTGAAGCTTTCTTT
TRBV20-1,few,TRBD2,14,TRBJ2-7,CSARDRLARGEQYF,TGCAGTGCTAGAGATCGACTAGCGAGAGGGGAGCAGTACTTC
TRBV6-5,NA,TRBD2,16,TRBJ2-5,CASSYGASGGWETQYF,TGTGCCAGCAGTTACGGGGCTAGCGGGGGATGGGAGACCCAGTACTTC
TRBV9,NA,NA,13,TRBJ2-7,CASSPRGAYEQYF,TGTGCCAGCAGCCCCCGAGGCGCATACGAGCAGTACTTC
TRBV7-3,few,NA,15,TRBJ2-6,CASSYRASGANVLTF,TGTGCCAGCAGCTACAGGGCCTCTGGGGCCAACGTCCTGACTTTC
TRBV5-1,NA,NA,14,TRBJ1-2,CASRLDLRVFGYTF,TGCGCCAGCAGATTAGACCTTAGGGTCTTCGGCTACACCTTC
TRBV11-1,NA,TRBD1,14,TRBJ2-1,CASTWTGGYNEQFF,TGTGCCAGCACGTGGACAGGGGGGTACAATGAGCAGTTCTTC
TRBV12-3/TRBV12-4,few,TRBD1,13,TRBJ1-2,CASRAGGFYGYTF,TGTGCCAGCAGGGCAGGGGGATTCTATGGCTACACCTTC
TRBV20-1,NA,NA,14,TRBJ1-2,CSARHSTWQGGYTF,TGCAGTGCTAGACACAGTACCTGGCAAGGTGGCTACACCTTC
TRBV12-3/TRBV12-4,NA,TRBD2,17,TRBJ2-3,CASFRSSGGFSTDTQYF,TGTGCCAGCTTTAGGTCCAGCGGGGGGTTCTCCACAGATACGCAGTATTTT
TRBV7-3,few,TRBD1,15,TRBJ2-7,CASSLTGQKWDEQYF,TGTGCCAGCAGCTTAACGGGACAGAAATGGGACGAGCAGTACTTC
TRBV20-1,NA,TRBD1,12,TRBJ2-7,CSVQTGDGGEYF,TGCAGTGTCCAGACAGGGGACGGTGGAGAGTACTTC
TRBV20-1,few,TRBD1,14,TRBJ1-4,CSASETGGGEKLFF,TGCAGTGCTAGTGAGACAGGGGGAGGAGAAAAACTGTTTTTT
TRBV6-5,few,NA,14,TRBJ1-1,CASSPQAAFTEAFF,TGTGCCAGCAGCCCACAGGCGGCGTTCACTGAAGCTTTCTTT
TRBV7-2,few,TRBD1,17,TRBJ1-6,CASSFRGGDRAASPLHF,TGTGCCAGCAGCTTTAGGGGAGGGGACAGGGCGGCTTCACCCCTCCACTTT
TRBV2,NA,TRBD1,14,TRBJ2-3,CATGQGQSTDTQYF,TGTGCCACAGGACAGGGACAAAGCACAGATACGCAGTATTTT
TRBV20-1,NA,NA,14,TRBJ1-3,CSATRGPSGNTIYF,TGCAGTGCTACGAGGGGCCCCTCGGGAAACACCATATATTTT
TRBV7-2,NA,TRBD2,14,TRBJ2-7,CASSQSGGVNEQYF,TGTGCCAGCAGTCAGTCGGGGGGGGTAAACGAGCAGTACTTC
TRBV6-2/TRBV6-3,NA,TRBD2,15,TRBJ2-5,CASSYLAEYQETQYF,TGTGCCAGCAGTTACCTAGCGGAGTACCAAGAGACCCAGTACTTC
TRBV12-3/TRBV12-4,NA,NA,13,TRBJ2-6,CASGTTWANVLTF,TGTGCCAGCGGGACGACCTGGGCCAACGTCCTGACTTTC
TRBV25-1,many,NA,12,TRBJ2-5,CASSVGVREQYF,TGTGCCAGCAGTGTAGGGGTGAGGGAGCAGTACTTC
TRBV18,NA,NA,17,TRBJ1-5,CASSATNTGYGNQPQHF,TGTGCCAGCTCAGCTACAAACACAGGGTATGGCAATCAGCCCCAGCATTTT
TRBV11-2,few,NA,12,TRBJ2-7,CASSLGQVEQYF,TGTGCCAGCAGCTTAGGGCAGGTCGAGCAGTACTTC
TRBV12-3/TRBV12-4,NA,NA,14,TRBJ1-2,CASSETGSSIGYTF,TGTGCCAGCAGTGAAACAGGGTCTTCGATTGGCTACACCTTC